This T cell receptor (beta chain) was captured by sequencing in a study of technical replicates of blood from a handful of donors. Method: immunoSEQ multiplex PCR; TCRdb's copy keeps in-frame clones and lacks some. Of 60,000 to 65,000 clones listed, approximately 86% are singletons. Germline loops: CDR1 SGHTA, CDR2 FQGTGA. The CDR3 runs 14 residues. Trimming removed 8 bases from V and 1 base from J, with 12 bases in between. The sample consisted of PBMCs. The source is a human donor in good health. Some clones in this sample may be carry-over from other donors' samples. The V and J genes are TRBV7-3 and TRBJ2-1; the D is unclear. The CDR3 spells CASSPGYSYNEQFF. CDR3 coding DNA: TGTGCCAGCTCCCCGGGTTATTCCTACAATGAGCAGTTCTTC.